The entry that follows covers one T cell receptor beta chain sequence. Which antigen it targets is not known. Per-base qualities were not stored, and no clone one base away is much larger. Libraries came from the immunoSEQ multiplex PCR assay. TCRdb took over this immuneACCESS table, retaining in-frame rearrangements with V and J assigned. Such tables are incomplete; in checked studies, under half of the missing clones stem from an unresolved V gene, and the remainder is unexplained. This sample comprises about 50,000 clones, approximately 92% of them detected only once. The biggest ten clones account for 0.6% to 0.85% of the sample. After removal of 4 bases from V and 4 bases from J, the junction retains 16 bases not matched to a gene. The cysteine opens and the phenylalanine closes a CDR3 of 16 amino acids. Of the read, only the CDR3 DNA is kept; its 48 bases are in frame from base 1. The germline V gene yields SQVTM for CDR1 and ANQGSEA for CDR2.

This entry comes from a study of T cell changes during pregnancy in multiple sclerosis (dated by TCRdb to about 2019). With regard to the full study: The study examined how the T cell repertoire changed over the course of pregnancy in women with multiple sclerosis.

The origin of this receptor is a female donor with multiple sclerosis, enrolled in a pregnancy study. Specimen: CD4+ T cells from peripheral blood mononuclear cells, collected in the third trimester of pregnancy. This receptor chain uses TRBV29-1 and TRBJ2-7, with TRBD1 matching 7 junction bases. The nucleotides read TGCAGCGTTGGGGTCGACCGGGACAGTCGAATATACGAGCAGTACTTC. This encodes CSVGVDRDSRIYEQYF.